This T cell receptor beta chain stems from a study of blood T cell repertoires in COVID-19. Study context: The analysed material was cDNA or gDNA that came from T cells, B-cell-depleted T cells, or PBMCs.

As processed by the authors: Amplification with reference gene primers provided the estimates of nucleated cell counts. Profiled with immunoSEQ multiplex PCR; TCRdb holds only in-frame clones, not every one. That table is the source of V, J and clone size, and D and trimming were worked out from the DNA. Of around 35,000 clones detected, 70% to 90% appear once; the ten largest clones hold 60% to 70%. Only one count was recorded for this clone. The TCR was taken from a man in his 70s with acute or convalescent COVID-19. The material sequenced was peripheral blood.

The DNA for the CDR3 is TGTGCCTGGGACTCGGGACAGGGGAACACTGAAGCTTTCTTT. Translation gives CAWDSGQGNTEAFF. J is TRBJ1-1 and V is TRBV30, with 9 bases fitting TRBD1. V dropped 5 bases and J dropped 1; count of bases not matched to a gene: 5. In germline, CDR1 is GTSNPN, CDR2 SVGIG (reference sequence). This CDR3 is 14 amino acids long.